One sample yielded the 3 T cell receptor beta chains listed below, sequenced in a study of T-cell reconstitution after alpha-beta-depleted transplantation in children. Using unique molecular identifiers, the investigators prepared the TCRbeta library. TCRdb reprocessed the PCR reads with MiXCR, giving one entry per CDR3 protein. This sample has about 460,000 distinct CDR3 sequences, with about an eighth found just once. Sample: PBMCs, mostly from graft donor cells, taken 180 days after TCRalphabeta/CD19-depleted stem cell transplant. Receptor source: a female patient aged 2-9 years who had a stem cell transplant for aplastic anemia, so the T cells may come from the graft donor.

This clonotype was counted only a few times. J is TRBJ1-6 and V is TRBV20-1; 7 bases agree with TRBD1. Germline loops: CDR1 DFQATT, CDR2 SNEGSKA (reference sequence). J lost 5 bases, V lost 2 bases, and 3 bases had no gene match. This CDR3 is built from 14 residues. Here the CDR3 DNA reads TGCAGTGCTAGACCCGGGACAGATAATTCACCCCTCCACTTT. Residues: CSARPGTDNSPLHF.

This clonotype was seen only once. The rearrangement links TRBV19 to TRBJ1-1; 9 nucleotides line up with TRBD1. Per the germline V gene, CDR1 is LNHDA and CDR2 is SQIVND (reference sequence). V lost 3 bases, J lost 5 bases, and 7 bases stayed unmatched. The CDR3 has 15 residues. The CDR3 region has the DNA TGTGCCAGTAGTATTAGGCACAGGGGGCAGACTGAAGCTTTCTTT. It is translated as CASSIRHRGQTEAFF. Complete variable domain (other parts from reference TRBV19 and TRBJ1-1): DGGITQSPKYLFRKEGQNVTLSCEQNLNHDAMYWYRQDPGQGLRLIYYSQIVNDFQKGDIAEGYSVSREKKESFPLTVTSAQKNPTAFYLCASSIRHRGQTEAFFGQGTRLTVV.

A few counts support this clonotype. This sequence joins TRBV24-1 and TRBJ2-3; D not resolved. The CDR3 runs to 14 residues. CDR1 is KGHDR, CDR2 SFDVKD, per germline. The V end lost 4 bases, the J end lost 0 bases, and 7 bases lay between the germline ends. CDR3: CATSDPDSTDTQYF. CDR3 sequence (DNA): TGTGCCACCAGTGACCCGGACAGCACAGATACGCAGTATTTT.